Listed below are T cell receptor beta chains from one sample, sequenced in a study of blood T cell repertoires in COVID-19. Measured with immunoSEQ multiplex PCR; TCRdb has only the in-frame clones, and not every one. The table shows under 50,000 clones, with about four fifths occurring only once. The material sequenced was peripheral blood. These receptors were obtained from a man aged 80 or over with active or convalescent COVID-19. The CDR3 runs from the conserved cysteine through the conserved F or W. The order of the fields is D gene, V gene, clone size, J gene, CDR3 DNA, CDR3 protein. D genes are given only for firm matches. Only part of the rows carry a size: once, few, many, or a class if the clone is expanded.

TRBD1,TRBV5-1,.,TRBJ2-7,TGCGCCAGCACTACTCTGACAGGGCCGGACTACGAGCAGTACTTC,CASTTLTGPDYEQYF
.,TRBV27,.,TRBJ2-3,TGTGCCAGCGGCCAACTAGCCGGCCAGACAGATACGCAGTATTTT,CASGQLAGQTDTQYF
.,TRBV4-2,.,TRBJ2-1,TGTGCCAGCAGCCAACCGTACACCTACAATGAGCAGTTCTTC,CASSQPYTYNEQFF
.,TRBV5-6,.,TRBJ2-2,TGTGCCAGCAGCTTGGTCCAAAATGCGGGCGGGGAGCTGTTTTTT,CASSLVQNAGGELFF
.,TRBV4-1,.,TRBJ2-5,TGCGCCAGCAGCCAAGACCGGGTGATGGAGACCCAGTACTTC,CASSQDRVMETQYF
TRBD1,TRBV27,.,TRBJ2-7,TGTGCCAGCAGTTTTTGGGACAGGGTGGAAGAGCAGTACTTC,CASSFWDRVEEQYF
TRBD1,TRBV19,.,TRBJ2-7,TGTGCCAGTAGGGACAGGGACAGCTACGAGCAGTACTTC,CASRDRDSYEQYF
TRBD2,TRBV9,few,TRBJ2-7,TGTGCCAGCAGTACCGGGACTAGTTCCGTCGAGCAGTACTTC,CASSTGTSSVEQYF
TRBD1,TRBV14,.,TRBJ1-1,TGTGCCAGCAGCCAAGATAAGGGACAGTGGCACACTGAAGCTTTCTTT,CASSQDKGQWHTEAFF
.,TRBV29-1,.,TRBJ2-5,TGCAGCGTTGGGACTAGGGGGAGGCAAGAGACCCAGTACTTC,CSVGTRGRQETQYF
.,TRBV24-1,.,TRBJ2-1,TGTGCCACCAGTGACCCAGGGGGGAGCTCCTACAATGAGCAGTTCTTC,CATSDPGGSSYNEQFF
TRBD1,TRBV29-1,few,TRBJ2-1,TGCAGCGGTTCCGGGACAGGGGGCTACAATGAGCAGTTCTTC,CSGSGTGGYNEQFF